The 15 T cell receptor beta chains reported below all come from one sample, sequenced in a study of shared clonotypes between healthy human individuals. The protocol was immunoSEQ multiplex PCR, while the TCRdb copy is restricted to in-frame clones and leaves out a portion. The sample lists about 1.1 million clones, 70% to 80% occurring once. Sequencing input: memory CD4+ T cells from PBMCs. Subset noted: CD45RA-negative fraction. These receptors were taken from a man in his late teens or twenties in good health. Some clones in this sample may be carry-over from other donors' samples.

The rearrangement joins TRBV6-6 to TRBJ2-4, with no clear D. This CDR3 has 14 amino acids. Germline CDR1 MNHNY, CDR2 SVGAGI (reference sequence). V was cut by 7 bases and J by 2 bases, with 12 bases left in between. The CDR3 loop is CASNTDGTKNIQYF. The CDR3 nucleotides read TGTGCCAGCAACACGGACGGAACCAAAAACATTCAGTACTTC.

The chain has TRBV5-5 and TRBJ2-2; 7 nucleotides match TRBD2. The CDR3 length is 16 residues. V was clipped by 1 base and J by 2 bases; unmatched bases: 5. Germline V gene data show CDR1 as SGHKS and CDR2 as YYEKEE (reference sequence). CDR3 residues: CASSLRGGPNTGELFF. As DNA, the CDR3 is TGTGCCAGCAGCTTGCGGGGAGGGCCCAACACCGGGGAGCTGTTTTTT.

This chain joins TRBV7-8 and TRBJ1-2; D not certain. The CDR3 is made up of 18 amino acids. V was clipped by 5 bases and J by 2 bases, with 24 bases between them. The germline V gene has CDR1 SGHVS and CDR2 FQNEAQ. The CDR3, as DNA: TGTGCCAGCAGCCCCGTGGTTCTACGGACCTCGGTGAACTATGGCTACACCTTC. It is translated as CASSPVVLRTSVNYGYTF. Together with reference TRBV7-8 and TRBJ1-2, the CDR3 gives the full variable domain: GAGVSQSPRYKVAKRGQDVALRCDPISGHVSLFWYQQALGQGPEFLTYFQNEAQLDKSGLPSDRFFAERPEGSVSTLKIQRTQQEDSAVYLCASSPVVLRTSVNYGYTFGSGTRLTVV.

Points on this clone: The same CDR3 can be traced to other DNA sequences in this sample. The chain employs TRBV2 and TRBJ1-3; D not resolved. This CDR3 spans 12 amino acids. The V end lost 5 bases, the J end lost 0 bases, and 2 bases lay between the germline ends. Germline CDR1 and CDR2: SNHLY and FYNNEI. CDR3 nucleotide sequence: TGTGCCAGCAGTTTCTCTGGAAACACCATATATTTT. Residues: CASSFSGNTIYF.

In this sample, this clone turned up a few times. This chain uses TRBV18 with TRBJ2-1; 16 nucleotides agree with TRBD2. Losses at the gene ends were 3 bases for V and 6 bases for J; bases not matched to a gene: 8. This CDR3 region has 18 residues. Germline loops: CDR1 KGHSH, CDR2 LQKENI. CDR3 DNA: TGTGCCAGCTCACCGGGACTAGCGGGAGGGCCCTCGTCCAATGAGCAGTTCTTC. As protein: CASSPGLAGGPSSNEQFF. Complete variable domain (other parts from reference TRBV18 and TRBJ2-1): NAGVMQNPRHLVRRRGQEARLRCSPMKGHSHVYWYRQLPEEGLKFMVYLQKENIIDESGMPKERFSAEFPKEGPSILRIQQVVRGDSAAYFCASSPGLAGGPSSNEQFFGPGTRLTVL.

This rearrangement joins TRBV29-1 to TRBJ2-1; 7 positions agree with TRBD1. V dropped 6 bases and J dropped 7; count of bases not matched to a gene: 3. CDR1 and CDR2 from the germline V gene are SQVTM and ANQGSEA. This CDR3 has 11 residues. The CDR3 here is CSVYRGNEQFF. The CDR3 coding sequence is TGCAGCGTCTACAGGGGAAATGAGCAGTTCTTC.

The chain joins TRBV28 to TRBJ1-6, with 8 positions matching TRBD1. Losses at the gene ends were 5 bases for V and 9 bases for J; bases not matched to a gene: 6. Germline V gene data show CDR1 as MDHEN and CDR2 as SYDVKM. This CDR3 is 14 amino acids long. CDR3 bases: TGTGCCAGCAGTCGACAGGGGTCGGGTTCACCCCTCCACTTT. Translation: CASSRQGSGSPLHF.

V is TRBV28 and J is TRBJ2-5, with D possibly called TRBD1 or TRBD2 (5 bases each). Trimming removed 2 bases from V and 2 bases from J, with 12 bases in between. The V gene's germline CDR1 is MDHEN and CDR2 SYDVKM. This CDR3 has 15 amino acids. As DNA, the CDR3 is TGTGCCAGCAGTTTAATCGGGGCAGGGCAAGAGACCCAGTACTTC. This sequence encodes CASSLIGAGQETQYF.

This clone was detected ten times or more. Other DNA sequences in this specimen translate into the identical CDR3. The chain couples TRBV6-1 to TRBJ2-2; D call uncertain. CDR3 length equals 15 residues. V was cut by 2 bases and J by 2 bases, with 9 bases left in between. Germline V lookup: CDR1 MNHNS, CDR2 SASEGT. CDR3 bases: TGTGCCAGCAGTGAATATGGAGTAAACACCGGGGAGCTGTTTTTT. Amino acids: CASSEYGVNTGELFF.

The chain links TRBV5-1 to TRBJ1-3; unclear D gene. From germline, CDR1 is SGHRS and CDR2 YFSETQ. CDR3 length: 14 amino acids. Trimming took off 2 bases at V and 0 bases at J, with 6 bases between the two ends. The CDR3 spells CASSFPDSGNTIYF. Written as DNA, the CDR3 is TGCGCCAGCAGCTTCCCAGACTCTGGAAACACCATATATTTT.

V usage is TRBV19 and J usage is TRBJ1-1, with D maybe TRBD1 (5 bases). This CDR3 contains 14 residues. Trimming cost V 8 bases and J 4 bases, with 17 bases left between them. The germline V gene encodes CDR1 LNHDA and CDR2 SQIVND (reference sequence). Written as DNA, the CDR3 is TGTGCCAGTTTAGGGCCCGGGGCTGCCACTGAAGCTTTCTTT. It encodes CASLGPGAATEAFF.

This clone was found once. Since a much larger clone is just one base distant, this may be a read error. The V gene is TRBV5-8, the J gene TRBJ2-3; a possible D gene is TRBD1 (6 bases). The CDR3 consists of 13 residues. Germline V CDR1 and CDR2: SGHTS, YDEGEE. The ends were cut back, 2 bases at V and 4 bases at J, with 8 bases in the middle. This CDR3 reads CASSFRGADTQYF. The CDR3 bases are TGTGCCAGCAGCTTCAGGGGCGCAGATACGCAGTATTTT.

The chain links TRBV2 to TRBJ1-5; D gene unclear. Germline V gene sequence: CDR1 SNHLY, CDR2 FYNNEI. V was pared by 4 bases and J by 0 bases, with 10 bases between. The CDR3 sequence is 15 residues long. The CDR3: CASSAGHLSNQPQHF. CDR3 coding DNA: TGTGCCAGCAGTGCGGGCCACCTTAGCAATCAGCCCCAGCATTTT.

This clone has more than one count but fewer than ten. The chain uses TRBV20-1 and TRBJ1-2; no firm D call. The CDR3 contains 11 residues. Germline CDR1 and CDR2: DFQATT and SNEGSKA (reference sequence). Trimming shortened V by 0 bases and J by 10 bases, and 9 bases separated the two germline ends. CDR3 residues: CSARDQVFYTF. CDR3 coding DNA: TGCAGTGCTAGAGACCAGGTGTTCTACACCTTC.

V usage is TRBV5-1 and J usage is TRBJ1-3; TRBD1 is a possible D gene (5 bases). The germline CDR1 and CDR2 sequences are SGHRS and YFSETQ. The CDR3 runs 16 residues. Between the trimmed V and J ends, which lost 4 bases and 1 base, there was a span of 15 bases. CDR3 amino acids: CASSDGTPGSGNTIYF. The CDR3 region has the DNA TGCGCCAGCAGCGACGGGACCCCGGGGTCTGGAAACACCATATATTTT.